The clone carrying this T cell receptor beta chain has ten or more counts. This record comes from a study of T-cell reconstitution after alpha-beta-depleted transplantation in children. Unique molecular identifiers were incorporated when the TCRbeta library was constructed. One entry per CDR3 protein, called by TCRdb with MiXCR from the PCR reads. The profile covers 380,000 or so distinct CDR3 sequences, with 10% to 15% appearing a single time and about 4.5% taken by the ten largest. The germline gives CDR1 MDHEN, CDR2 SYDVKM. V lost 6 bases, J lost 2 bases, and 8 bases stayed unmatched. The CDR3 spans 17 residues.

The sequence came from a human donor who donated a stem cell graft to a child with Fanconi anemia. The chain employs TRBV28 and TRBJ2-5; 14 bases are a match to TRBD2. The sample was PBMCs, taken from the stem cell graft. The CDR3 is CASSSRRLAGGQETQYF. DNA for the CDR3: TGTGCCAGCAGCTCCAGAAGACTAGCGGGGGGGCAAGAGACCCAGTACTTC.